This passage covers 7 T cell receptor beta chains from one sample sequenced in a study of CD8 T cells in ankylosing spondylitis. TCRdb processed the 5' RACE reads anew with MiXCR; each CDR3 protein has one entry. The repertoire holds a few hundred thousand distinct CDR3 sequences, with roughly 15% as singletons. Study-level points and caveats: Apparently characteristic of ankylosing spondylitis blood was a TCR beta motif (eight highly homologous variants).

No antigen is known for these receptors. The sequencing sample was made of blood, either unsorted or a sorted T cell fraction (not recorded which). The receptors were sampled from a male donor with ankylosing spondylitis.

The rearrangement uses TRBV6-5 and TRBJ1-2, with D maybe TRBD1 (5 bases). The germline V gene encodes CDR1 MNHEY and CDR2 SVGAGI. V dropped 0 bases and J dropped 8 bases, with 10 bases sitting between them. The CDR3 has 13 residues. The CDR3 protein is CASSYSGTRGYTF. The DNA for the CDR3 is TGTGCCAGCAGTTACTCCGGGACGCGCGGCTACACCTTC.

This clonotype was seen a handful of times. The CDR3 reads CSARGTSGYSYNEQFF. The CDR3 bases are TGCAGTGCTAGAGGGACTAGCGGGTACTCCTACAATGAGCAGTTCTTC. The genes are TRBV20-1 and TRBJ2-1; 11 bases line up with TRBD2. Germline V gene sequence: CDR1 DFQATT, CDR2 SNEGSKA (reference sequence). Trimming cost V 1 base and J 0 bases; bases outside gene matches: 2. The CDR3 length is 16 residues.

The genes are TRBV10-2 and TRBJ1-2; TRBD1 agrees at 11 bases. J lost 8 bases, V lost 0 bases, and 8 bases had no gene match. This CDR3 is 16 amino acids long. The V gene's germline CDR1 is WSHSY and CDR2 SAAADI. CDR3: CASSESRTGGAGGYTF. In DNA, the CDR3 is TGCGCCAGCAGTGAGTCGAGGACAGGGGGCGCGGGCGGCTACACCTTC.

Only a few counts were recorded for this clonotype. This rearrangement joins TRBV9 to TRBJ2-7, with D tentatively TRBD1 or TRBD2 (5 bases each). Germline values: CDR1 SGDLS, CDR2 YYNGEE. Trimming left V 3 bases short and J 0 bases short, with 13 bases between. The CDR3 totals 15 residues. CDR3 in amino acids: CASSDGTASSYEQYF. DNA for the CDR3: TGTGCCAGCAGCGACGGGACGGCTAGCTCCTACGAGCAGTACTTC.

This clonotype turned up a few times. The chain has TRBV2 and TRBJ2-7; D is unresolved. Per the germline V gene, CDR1 is SNHLY and CDR2 is FYNNEI. Deletions cut 7 bases from V and 4 bases from J, with 17 bases between. The CDR3 loop spans 14 amino acids. Here the CDR3 DNA reads TGTGCCAGCAACCCTCCCCAGTTCCTATACGAGCAGTACTTC. Translating it yields CASNPPQFLYEQYF.

The CDR3 nucleotides are TGTGCCAGCAGTTATTCTGCCCCGAATTACCGGGACAGGGTCTACGAGCAGTACTTC. Encoded protein: CASSYSAPNYRDRVYEQYF. This chain joins TRBV6-5 and TRBJ2-7; the match to TRBD1 covers 9 bases. The V gene end was trimmed by 3 bases and the J gene end by 3 bases; junction bases not matched to a gene: 18. The CDR3 totals 19 residues. Germline CDR1 and CDR2: MNHEY and SVGAGI.

This clonotype was seen a few times. V and J are TRBV4-2 and TRBJ2-3, with 8 bases identical to TRBD2. Trimming removed 1 base from V and 6 bases from J; junction bases left unmatched: 6. CDR3 size: 15 residues. Germline-derived CDR1 and CDR2 are LGHNA and YNFKEQ. The DNA of the CDR3 is TGTGCCAGCAGCCAAGCCCTAGCGGGTTCGGATACGCAGTATTTT. Its protein product is CASSQALAGSDTQYF.